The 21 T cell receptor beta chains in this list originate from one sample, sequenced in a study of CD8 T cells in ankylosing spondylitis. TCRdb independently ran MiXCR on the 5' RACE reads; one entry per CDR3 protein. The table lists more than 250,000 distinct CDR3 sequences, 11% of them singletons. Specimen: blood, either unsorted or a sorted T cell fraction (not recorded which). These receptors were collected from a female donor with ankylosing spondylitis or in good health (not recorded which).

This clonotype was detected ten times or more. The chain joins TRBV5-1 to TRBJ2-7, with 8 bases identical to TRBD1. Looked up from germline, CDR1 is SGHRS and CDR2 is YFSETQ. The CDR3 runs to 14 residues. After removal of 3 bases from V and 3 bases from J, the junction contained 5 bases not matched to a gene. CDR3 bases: TGCGCCAGCAGCTACACCGGGACAGGCTACGAGCAGTACTTC. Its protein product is CASSYTGTGYEQYF.

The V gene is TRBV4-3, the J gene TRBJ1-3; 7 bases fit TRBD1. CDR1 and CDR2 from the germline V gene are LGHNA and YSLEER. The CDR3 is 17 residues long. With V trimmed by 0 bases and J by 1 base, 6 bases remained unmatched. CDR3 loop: CASSQDLTGQSGNTIYF. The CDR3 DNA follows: TGCGCCAGCAGCCAAGACCTGACAGGGCAGTCTGGAAACACCATATATTTT.

CDR3 loop: CASSLAGSKTGYGYTF. The CDR3 nucleotides are TGTGCCAGCAGCTTAGCGGGATCTAAAACGGGCTATGGCTACACCTTC. V and J are TRBV5-6 and TRBJ1-2; D remains unclear. CDR3 length equals 16 residues. Looked up from germline, CDR1 is SGHDT and CDR2 is YYEEEE. Trimming removed 2 bases from V and 4 bases from J, with 18 bases in between.

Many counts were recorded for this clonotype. The CDR3 region is CSARGQGMVENSPLHF. The CDR3 nucleotides read TGCAGTGCTAGAGGACAGGGGATGGTAGAGAATTCACCCCTCCACTTT. This chain uses TRBV20-1 with TRBJ1-6, with 8 bases lining up with TRBD1. The CDR3 is made up of 16 amino acids. Per germline, CDR1 DFQATT and CDR2 SNEGSKA (reference sequence). The V gene end was trimmed by 1 base and the J gene end by 7 bases; junction bases not matched to a gene: 9.

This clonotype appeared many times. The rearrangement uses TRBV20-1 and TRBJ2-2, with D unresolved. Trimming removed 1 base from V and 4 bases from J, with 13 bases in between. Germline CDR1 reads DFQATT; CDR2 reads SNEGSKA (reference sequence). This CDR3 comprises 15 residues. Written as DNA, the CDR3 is TGCAGTGCTAGAGGACCACACCTTACCACCGGGGAGCTGTTTTTT. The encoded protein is CSARGPHLTTGELFF.

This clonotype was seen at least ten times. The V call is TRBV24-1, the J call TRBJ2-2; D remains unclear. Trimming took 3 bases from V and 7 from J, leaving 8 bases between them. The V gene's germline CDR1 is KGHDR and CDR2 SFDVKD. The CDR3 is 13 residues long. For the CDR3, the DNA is TGTGCCACCAGTGATACGACAATCGGGGAGCTGTTTTTT. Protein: CATSDTTIGELFF.

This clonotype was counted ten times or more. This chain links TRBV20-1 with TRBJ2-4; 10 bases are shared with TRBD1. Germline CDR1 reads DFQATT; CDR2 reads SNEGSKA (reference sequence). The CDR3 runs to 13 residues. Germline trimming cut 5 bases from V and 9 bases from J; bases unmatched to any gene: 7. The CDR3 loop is CSAPGQGVAIQYF. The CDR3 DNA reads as TGCAGTGCTCCCGGACAGGGGGTGGCCATTCAGTACTTC.

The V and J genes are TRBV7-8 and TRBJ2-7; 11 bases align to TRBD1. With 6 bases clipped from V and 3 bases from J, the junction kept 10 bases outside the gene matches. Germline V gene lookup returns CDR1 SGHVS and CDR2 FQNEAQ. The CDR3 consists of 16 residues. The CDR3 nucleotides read TGTGCCAGCAGTCTAAAACCGGGACAGGGGGGCTACGAGCAGTACTTC. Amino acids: CASSLKPGQGGYEQYF.

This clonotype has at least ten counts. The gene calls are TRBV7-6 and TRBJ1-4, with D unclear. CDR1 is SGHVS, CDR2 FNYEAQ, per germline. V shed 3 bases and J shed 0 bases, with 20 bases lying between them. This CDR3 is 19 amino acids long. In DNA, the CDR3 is TGTGCCAGCAGCTTCTCGGGCACACCAGCTCCCTCAACTAATGAAAAACTGTTTTTT. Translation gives CASSFSGTPAPSTNEKLFF.

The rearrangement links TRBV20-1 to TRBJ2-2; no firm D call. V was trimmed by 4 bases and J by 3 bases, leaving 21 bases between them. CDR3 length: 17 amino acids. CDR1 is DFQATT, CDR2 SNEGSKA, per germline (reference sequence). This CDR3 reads CSAIIDSPAYYTGELFF. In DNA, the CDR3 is TGCAGTGCTATAATTGACTCTCCAGCTTATTACACCGGGGAGCTGTTTTTT.

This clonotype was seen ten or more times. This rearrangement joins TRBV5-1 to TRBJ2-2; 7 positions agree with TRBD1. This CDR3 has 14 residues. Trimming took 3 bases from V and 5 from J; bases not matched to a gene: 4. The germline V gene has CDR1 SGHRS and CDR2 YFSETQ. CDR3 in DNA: TGCGCCAGCAGCTGGGGACAGCTTACCGGGGAGCTGTTTTTT. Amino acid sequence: CASSWGQLTGELFF.

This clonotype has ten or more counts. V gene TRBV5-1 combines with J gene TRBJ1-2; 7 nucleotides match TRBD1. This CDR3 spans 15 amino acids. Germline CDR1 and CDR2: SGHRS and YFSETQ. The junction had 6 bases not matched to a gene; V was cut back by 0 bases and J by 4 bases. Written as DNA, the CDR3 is TGCGCCAGCAGCTTGGGTCGGGACAGCAGCTATGGCTACACCTTC. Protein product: CASSLGRDSSYGYTF.

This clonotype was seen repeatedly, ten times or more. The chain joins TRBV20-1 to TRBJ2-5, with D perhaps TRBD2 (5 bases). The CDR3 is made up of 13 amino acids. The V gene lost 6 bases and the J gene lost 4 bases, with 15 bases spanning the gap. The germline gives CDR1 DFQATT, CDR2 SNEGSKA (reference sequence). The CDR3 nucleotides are TGCAGTGCCCTTGAGGCTAGCCGAGAGACCCAGTACTTC. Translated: CSALEASRETQYF.

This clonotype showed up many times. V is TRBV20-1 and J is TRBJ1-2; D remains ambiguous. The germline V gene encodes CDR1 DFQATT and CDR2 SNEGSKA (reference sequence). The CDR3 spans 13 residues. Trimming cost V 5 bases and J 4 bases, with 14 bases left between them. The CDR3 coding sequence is TGCAGTGCTCCCCTCCCCGTGGGCTATGGCTACACCTTC. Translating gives CSAPLPVGYGYTF.

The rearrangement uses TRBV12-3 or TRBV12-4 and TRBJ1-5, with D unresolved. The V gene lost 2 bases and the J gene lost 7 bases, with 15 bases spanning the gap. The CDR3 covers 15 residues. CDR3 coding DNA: TGTGCCAGCAGTTTACAGTCGGGATCGGGGCAGCCCCAGCATTTT. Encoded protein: CASSLQSGSGQPQHF.

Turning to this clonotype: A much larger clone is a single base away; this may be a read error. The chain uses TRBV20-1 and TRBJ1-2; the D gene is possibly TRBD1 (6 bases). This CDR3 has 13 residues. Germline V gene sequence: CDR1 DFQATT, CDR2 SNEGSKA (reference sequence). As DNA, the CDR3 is TGCAGTGCAACGGCACAGGGTAACTATGGCGACACCTTC. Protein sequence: CSATAQGNYGDTF.

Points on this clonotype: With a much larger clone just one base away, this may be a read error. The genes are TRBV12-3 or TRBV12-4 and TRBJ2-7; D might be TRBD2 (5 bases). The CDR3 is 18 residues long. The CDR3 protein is CAISLDFGRMTNSYEQYF. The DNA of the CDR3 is TGTGCCATCAGTTTAGATTTTGGGCGGATGACTAACTCCTACGAGCAGTACTTC.

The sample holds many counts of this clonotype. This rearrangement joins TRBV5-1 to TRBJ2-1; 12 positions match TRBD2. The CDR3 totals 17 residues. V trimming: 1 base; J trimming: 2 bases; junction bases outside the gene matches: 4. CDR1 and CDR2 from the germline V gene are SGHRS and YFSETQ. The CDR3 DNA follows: TGCGCCAGCAGCTTGTCCCGGACTAGCGGGACCTACAATGAGCAGTTCTTC. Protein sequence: CASSLSRTSGTYNEQFF.

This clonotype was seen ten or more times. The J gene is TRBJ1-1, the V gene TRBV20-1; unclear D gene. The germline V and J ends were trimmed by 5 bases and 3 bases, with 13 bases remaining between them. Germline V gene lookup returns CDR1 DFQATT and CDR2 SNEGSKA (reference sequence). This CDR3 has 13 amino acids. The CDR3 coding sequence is TGCAGTGCTTTACTCGTTGGGGACACTGAAGCTTTCTTT. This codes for CSALLVGDTEAFF.

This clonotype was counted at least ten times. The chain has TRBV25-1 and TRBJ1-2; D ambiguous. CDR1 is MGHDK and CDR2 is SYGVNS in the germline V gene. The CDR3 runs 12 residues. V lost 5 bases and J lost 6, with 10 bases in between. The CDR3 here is CASSFTSHGYTF. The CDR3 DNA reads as TGTGCCAGCAGTTTTACCTCTCATGGCTACACCTTC.

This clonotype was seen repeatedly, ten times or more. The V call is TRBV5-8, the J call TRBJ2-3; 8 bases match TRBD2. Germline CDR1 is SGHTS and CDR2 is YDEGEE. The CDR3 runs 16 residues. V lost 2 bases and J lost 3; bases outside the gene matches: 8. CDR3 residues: CASSFFGTSGTDTQYF. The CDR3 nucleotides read TGTGCCAGCAGCTTCTTCGGGACTAGTGGTACAGATACGCAGTATTTT.